This T cell receptor beta chain was recovered during a study of T-cell reconstitution after alpha-beta-depleted transplantation in children. This clonotype was observed many times. The TCRbeta library incorporated unique molecular identifiers. Via MiXCR, TCRdb re-called the PCR reads, giving one row per CDR3 protein. The profile shows some 550,000 distinct CDR3 sequences, approximately 20% of them singletons. The source is a human donor who donated a stem cell graft to a child with acute lymphoblastic leukemia. The sample consisted of PBMCs from the stem cell graft donor, taken from the stem cell graft.

CDR3 protein: CASSSDFGTPYGYTF. The CDR3 region has the DNA TGTGCCAGCAGTTCCGATTTCGGGACTCCTTATGGCTACACCTTC. J is TRBJ1-2 and V is TRBV27, with TRBD1 as a possible D gene (5 bases). CDR1 and CDR2 from the germline V gene are MNHEY and SMNVEV (reference sequence). The V end was cut by 4 bases, the J end by 5 bases, with 17 bases between. The CDR3 length is 15 residues.